This T cell receptor (beta chain) was retrieved from a study of identical twins. The V gene end was trimmed by 2 bases and the J gene end by 3 bases; junction bases not matched to a gene: 2. The CDR3 spans 14 residues. TCRdb itself ran the 5' RACE reads through MiXCR, one entry per CDR3 protein. The sample lists 450,000 to 650,000 distinct CDR3 sequences, 9.6% occurring once. This clonotype was detected ten times or more. The sample was also linked to a second study, of yellow fever vaccine responses in identical twins.

What was sequenced was PBMCs. The TCR was taken from a woman aged 18-29 years in good health. The chain couples TRBV12-3 or TRBV12-4 to TRBJ2-7, with 9 bases lining up with TRBD1. The CDR3 reads CASSLLTGGYEQYF. CDR3 bases: TGTGCCAGCAGTTTATTGACAGGGGGCTACGAGCAGTACTTC.